Following are 18 T cell receptor beta chains from one sample sequenced in a study of blood T cells in healthy people across ages. Through a sample-barcoded 5' primer and a J-beta primer mix, a second PCR was run for 7 to 11 cycles. TCRdb passed the 5' RACE reads through MiXCR, listing each CDR3 protein once. The sample records about 1.4 million distinct CDR3 sequences, 59% being singletons. The sequenced sample consisted of blood. These receptors were collected from a man aged 18 to 29 in good health.

The chain is built from TRBV30 and TRBJ1-2; the match to TRBD1 covers 9 bases. The CDR3 has 14 amino acids. Germline CDR1 is GTSNPN and CDR2 is SVGIG (reference sequence). The trim removed 4 bases at V and 3 bases at J, leaving 6 bases unmatched. As DNA, the CDR3 is TGTGCCTGGAAGACAGGGGGGGATTACTATGGCTACACCTTC. This sequence encodes CAWKTGGDYYGYTF.

The chain uses TRBV11-1 and TRBJ2-4; 9 nucleotides align to TRBD1. The DNA end lines up better with TRBJ2-7; the J call may be wrong. The CDR3 length is 15 residues. CDR1 and CDR2 (germline): SGHAT, FQDESV (reference sequence). The CDR3 loop reads CASRPSTGTGNEQYF. CDR3 DNA: TGTGCCAGCAGACCCTCTACCGGGACAGGGAACGAGCAGTACTTC.

DNA of the CDR3: TGTGCCAGCAGCGGCAACGAGGCCCAAGAGACCCAGTACTTC. Protein sequence: CASSGNEAQETQYF. V and J are TRBV7-9 and TRBJ2-5, with D unclear. Trimming took off 5 bases at V and 1 base at J, with 11 bases between the two ends. In germline, CDR1 is SEHNR, CDR2 FQNEAQ (reference sequence). The CDR3 is made up of 14 amino acids.

This clonotype was seen more than once but under ten times. The chain has TRBV4-1 and TRBJ1-5; unclear D gene. This CDR3 comprises 17 residues. V was trimmed by 4 bases and J by 8 bases, leaving 24 bases between them. Germline V gene data show CDR1 as MGHRA and CDR2 as YSYEKL. CDR3 in amino acids: CASSPPRVGLVEKPQHF. The CDR3 DNA sequence: TGCGCCAGCAGCCCCCCCAGAGTCGGACTGGTGGAGAAGCCCCAGCATTTT.

The gene calls are TRBV7-9 and TRBJ2-1; 7 bases align to TRBD1. The junction had 11 bases not matched to a gene; V was cut back by 5 bases and J by 7 bases. Germline values: CDR1 SEHNR, CDR2 FQNEAQ (reference sequence). This CDR3 region has 15 residues. The CDR3, as DNA: TGTGCCAGCAGCGAGCGGACAGGAAAGAGGAATGAGCAGTTCTTC. Encoded protein: CASSERTGKRNEQFF.

A remark on this clonotype: One end of the junction fails to match germline, which may point to a read error. V gene TRBV2 combines with J gene TRBJ2-1; 7 bases align to TRBD2. This CDR3 has 16 residues. Germline lookup yields CDR1 SNHLY and CDR2 FYNNEI. For the CDR3, the DNA is TGTGCCGGCAGTGAAGGACGGACTAGTGGTTACAATGAGCAGTTCTTC. Translated, it gives CAGSEGRTSGYNEQFF.

The genes are TRBV4-1 and TRBJ2-1; no firm D call. Germline loops: CDR1 MGHRA, CDR2 YSYEKL. The CDR3 loop spans 15 amino acids. V was shortened by 0 bases and J by 6 bases, with 12 bases between the two germline ends. The CDR3 DNA is TGCGCCAGCAGCCAAGATAGGATGTTAGGCAATGAGCAGTTCTTC. Encoded protein: CASSQDRMLGNEQFF.

The chain combines TRBV7-3 with TRBJ2-1; D is possibly TRBD2 (5 bases). The CDR3 sequence is 13 residues long. Germline V CDR1 and CDR2: SGHTA, FQGTGA. V gave up 4 bases and J gave up 7 bases, with 11 bases separating them. CDR3 DNA sequence: TGTGCCAGCAGCTATGTCGGCGGGAATGAGCAGTTCTTC. As protein: CASSYVGGNEQFF.

This clonotype showed up many times. The chain carries TRBV29-1 and TRBJ2-3; D call uncertain. Germline CDR1 and CDR2: SQVTM and ANQGSEA. The CDR3 sequence is 12 residues long. Trimming removed 3 bases from V and 1 base from J, with 5 bases in between. CDR3 DNA sequence: TGCAGCGTTGACTCGGGCACAGATACGCAGTATTTT. Protein sequence: CSVDSGTDTQYF.

The chain links TRBV6-5 to TRBJ2-1; D call uncertain. The CDR3 sequence is 13 residues long. The germline V and J ends were trimmed by 7 bases and 0 bases, with 7 bases remaining between them. Germline CDR1 and CDR2: MNHEY and SVGAGI. The CDR3 sequence is CASKSASYNEQFF. In DNA, the CDR3 is TGTGCCAGCAAATCGGCCTCCTACAATGAGCAGTTCTTC.

This chain uses TRBV6-2 or TRBV6-3 with TRBJ2-5; no clear D. Trimming took 8 bases from V and 2 from J, leaving 15 bases between them. The CDR3 runs to 14 residues. Looked up from germline, CDR1 is MNHEY and CDR2 is SVGEGT. The CDR3 coding sequence is TGTGCCAGCGAGTTACCGGACGGACAAGAGACCCAGTACTTC. This sequence encodes CASELPDGQETQYF.

This clonotype has only a few counts. The chain carries TRBV6-6 and TRBJ2-7, with 12 bases matching TRBD2. V lost 2 bases, J lost 3 bases, and 2 bases stayed unmatched. CDR1 and CDR2 (germline): MNHNY, SVGAGI (reference sequence). CDR3 length: 15 amino acids. The CDR3 DNA sequence: TGTGCCAGCAGTTACGAGACTAGCGGGAGCTACGAGCAGTACTTC. Amino acids: CASSYETSGSYEQYF.

This clonotype was detected a few times. This chain uses TRBV27 with TRBJ1-1, with TRBD1 matching over 8 bases. Germline assignment: CDR1 MNHEY and CDR2 SMNVEV (reference sequence). There are 16 residues in the CDR3. V gave up 1 base and J gave up 1 base; unmatched junction bases: 5. CDR3 loop: CASSLYRGTQNTEAFF. In DNA, the CDR3 is TGTGCCAGCAGTTTATACAGGGGGACACAGAACACTGAAGCTTTCTTT.

Of note for this clonotype: An end of the junction does not agree with germline; a read error may underlie this. The chain has TRBV10-3 and TRBJ2-5; no definite D call. The germline gives CDR1 ENHRY, CDR2 SYGVKD. CDR3 length: 14 amino acids. Here the CDR3 DNA reads TGTGCCATCAGCCCCCAGCGTGGTAAAGAGACCCAGAACTTC. It translates to CAISPQRGKETQNF.

This clonotype was seen a few times. This sequence joins TRBV18 and TRBJ2-3; TRBD2 matches at 12 bases. The V gene's germline CDR1 is KGHSH and CDR2 LQKENI. V was clipped by 5 bases and J by 9 bases; unmatched bases: 15. The CDR3 has 17 amino acids. CDR3 sequence (DNA): TGTGCCAGCTCAGGAACAGGACTAGCGGGAACTCAGGCCACGCAGTATTTT. It translates to CASSGTGLAGTQATQYF.

This clonotype was counted only a few times. This rearrangement joins TRBV4-2 to TRBJ1-3; D is uncertain. The CDR3 runs to 17 residues. Germline CDR1 is LGHNA and CDR2 is YNFKEQ. Between the trimmed V and J ends, which lost 1 base and 0 bases, there was a span of 13 bases. The CDR3 loop is CASSQAWSMDSGNTIYF. For the CDR3, the DNA is TGTGCCAGCAGCCAAGCGTGGTCGATGGACTCTGGAAACACCATATATTTT.

This clonotype was counted only a few times. J is TRBJ2-5 and V is TRBV6-2 or TRBV6-3; no reliable D call. Germline CDR1 reads MNHEY; CDR2 reads SVGEGT. This CDR3 contains 14 residues. V shed 3 bases and J shed 5 bases, with 13 bases lying between them. The CDR3 DNA reads as TGTGCCAGCAGTTATAGGGCTCTGGGGGAGACCCAGTACTTC. The encoded protein is CASSYRALGETQYF.

The rearrangement uses TRBV6-2 or TRBV6-3 and TRBJ1-5; D is possibly TRBD1 (5 bases). V was pared by 3 bases and J by 6 bases, with 18 bases between. Germline CDR1 reads MNHEY; CDR2 reads SVGEGT. The length of the CDR3 is 16 residues. The CDR3 DNA follows: TGTGCCAGCAGTTATATAAATCGGGGAAGGGGTCAGCCCCAGCATTTT. Its translation is CASSYINRGRGQPQHF.